Each of the 14 T cell receptor beta chains below was sequenced from the same sample in a study of shared clonotypes between healthy human individuals. The data were produced by immunoSEQ multiplex PCR, yet TCRdb's version contains in-frame clones alone and is incomplete. The sample shows some 2,400,000 clones, roughly 95% of them seen only once. Input material: naive CD4+ T cells sorted from blood. Subset: CD45RA+ positively selected. The receptor set was obtained from a man aged 18 to 35 in good health.

The V call is TRBV19, the J call TRBJ2-2, with 9 bases lining up with TRBD1. J gave up 0 bases and V 5 bases, and 10 bases lay outside the gene matches. Germline V gives CDR1 LNHDA, CDR2 SQIVND (reference sequence). There are 18 residues in the CDR3. The CDR3 is CASSPVGQGKSNTGELFF. CDR3 coding DNA: TGTGCCAGTAGTCCTGTTGGACAGGGGAAATCGAACACCGGGGAGCTGTTTTTT.

This chain links TRBV9 with TRBJ1-2; D may be TRBD1 (5 bases). This CDR3 has 15 residues. The germline gives CDR1 SGDLS, CDR2 YYNGEE. Trimming pared 3 bases from V and 3 bases from J, leaving 15 bases between. The CDR3 nucleotides read TGTGCCAGCAGCGCTTCCGCAGGGCCCCACTATGGCTACACCTTC. It codes for CASSASAGPHYGYTF.

The chain combines TRBV5-4 with TRBJ2-1; maybe TRBD2 (6 bases). The CDR3 sequence is 14 residues long. Germline CDR1 and CDR2: SGHNT and YYREEE (reference sequence). V lost 4 bases to trimming and J lost 6 bases, with 14 bases between them. CDR3: CASSLGGGSNEQFF. The CDR3 DNA sequence: TGTGCCAGCAGCCTGGGAGGAGGGAGCAATGAGCAGTTCTTC.

The chain links TRBV9 to TRBJ1-6, with no clear D. This CDR3 spans 13 amino acids. Germline CDR1 SGDLS, CDR2 YYNGEE. V was trimmed by 3 bases and J by 10 bases, leaving 11 bases between them. The CDR3 spells CASSAYDWSPLHF. The CDR3 bases are TGTGCCAGCAGCGCGTACGATTGGTCACCCCTCCACTTT.

The gene calls are TRBV6-1 and TRBJ2-1; possibly TRBD1 for D (6 bases). The germline V and J ends were trimmed by 3 bases and 7 bases, with 19 bases remaining between them. Germline lookup yields CDR1 MNHNS and CDR2 SASEGT. There are 16 residues in the CDR3. As DNA, the CDR3 is TGTGCCAGCAGTGACCCCAGGGGCTCTACAGGGAATGAGCAGTTCTTC. It is translated as CASSDPRGSTGNEQFF.

The J gene is TRBJ1-5, the V gene TRBV5-6; no reliable D call. Trimming removed 5 bases at V and 3 bases at J, with 12 bases between. CDR3 length: 14 amino acids. Germline V gene lookup returns CDR1 SGHDT and CDR2 YYEEEE. The CDR3 nucleotides are TGTGCCAGCAGTTCCGGACGGGCCAATCAGCCCCAGCATTTT. It translates to CASSSGRANQPQHF.

Points on this clone: The same CDR3 can be traced to other DNA sequences in this sample. This rearrangement joins TRBV30 to TRBJ2-2, with TRBD1 identical over 10 bases. This CDR3 is 14 amino acids long. Per germline, CDR1 GTSNPN and CDR2 SVGIG (reference sequence). J gave up 4 bases and V 2 bases, and 1 base lay outside the gene matches. As DNA, the CDR3 is TGTGCCTGGAGTCGGGACAGGGGCACCGGGGAGCTGTTTTTT. It encodes CAWSRDRGTGELFF.

The rearrangement joins TRBV19 to TRBJ2-7; TRBD2 might be the D (6 bases). This CDR3 is built from 16 residues. Trimming took off 4 bases at V and 2 bases at J, with 18 bases between the two ends. Germline V lookup: CDR1 LNHDA, CDR2 SQIVND (reference sequence). CDR3 in DNA: TGTGCCAGTAGTACCCCTGGTGGTAGCGGCACCTACGAGCAGTACTTC. Translated: CASSTPGGSGTYEQYF.

This clone has only one observation. The CDR3 DNA reads as TGTGCCAGCATGAGACAGGGCGAGCAGTACTTC. Translation: CASMRQGEQYF. The chain combines TRBV28 with TRBJ2-7; 7 bases map to TRBD1. Germline V lookup: CDR1 MDHEN, CDR2 SYDVKM. V gave up 7 bases and J gave up 6 bases; unmatched junction bases: 3. The CDR3 totals 11 residues.

This chain joins TRBV6-1 and TRBJ2-7, with 7 bases that match TRBD1. Germline CDR1 is MNHNS and CDR2 is SASEGT. This CDR3 is 15 amino acids long. Trimming cost V 10 bases and J 3 bases; bases outside gene matches: 15. The CDR3 DNA follows: TGTGCCACCGACCCCAACACAGGGGTGGTCTACGAGCAGTACTTC. Residues: CATDPNTGVVYEQYF.

The rearrangement joins TRBV6-1 to TRBJ2-5, with D possibly matching TRBD2 (7 bases). Between the trimmed V and J ends, which lost 8 bases and 5 bases, there was a span of 18 bases. CDR3 length equals 14 residues. CDR1 and CDR2 (germline): MNHNS, SASEGT. The CDR3 is CASLNRRGGETQYF. In DNA, the CDR3 is TGTGCCAGCCTGAACCGAAGGGGGGGGGAGACCCAGTACTTC.

V is TRBV29-1 and J is TRBJ1-4, with 9 bases aligning to TRBD1. The length of the CDR3 is 17 residues. J was trimmed by 7 bases and V by 4 bases; bases with no gene match: 16. Germline CDR1 SQVTM, CDR2 ANQGSEA. The CDR3 coding sequence is TGCAGCGTTGCCGGACAGGGGATGCCGTCGAGGGGTGAAAAACTGTTTTTT. This encodes CSVAGQGMPSRGEKLFF.

This sequence joins TRBV4-1 and TRBJ2-4; tentative D call: TRBD1 (5 bases). V shed 1 base and J shed 0 bases, with 16 bases lying between them. Per the germline V gene, CDR1 is MGHRA and CDR2 is YSYEKL. The CDR3 is made up of 18 amino acids. Here the CDR3 reads CASSQVGKGPVAKNIQYF. CDR3 DNA sequence: TGCGCCAGCAGCCAAGTGGGAAAGGGGCCGGTAGCCAAAAACATTCAGTACTTC.

The chain joins TRBV9 to TRBJ2-7; 8 bases are shared with TRBD2. The V gene end was trimmed by 5 bases and the J gene end by 6 bases; junction bases not matched to a gene: 19. The CDR3 covers 17 residues. CDR1 is SGDLS and CDR2 is YYNGEE in the germline V gene. CDR3: CASSPLGGGPTTSEQYF. The CDR3 DNA follows: TGTGCCAGCAGTCCGCTCGGCGGGGGGCCTACGACGTCCGAGCAGTACTTC.